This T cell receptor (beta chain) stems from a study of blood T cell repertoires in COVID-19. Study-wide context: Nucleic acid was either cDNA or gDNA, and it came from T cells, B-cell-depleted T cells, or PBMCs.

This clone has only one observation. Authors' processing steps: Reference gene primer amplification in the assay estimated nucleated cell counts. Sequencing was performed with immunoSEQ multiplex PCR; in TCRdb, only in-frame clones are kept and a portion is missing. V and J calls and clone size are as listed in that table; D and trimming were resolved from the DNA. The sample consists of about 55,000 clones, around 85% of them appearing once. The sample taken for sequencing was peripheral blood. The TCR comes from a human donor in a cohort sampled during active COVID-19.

The CDR3 region has the DNA TGTGCCTGGAGTGTACCCGGACTAGCGGATTCTTACGAGCAGTACTTC. This translates into CAWSVPGLADSYEQYF. The gene calls are TRBV30 and TRBJ2-7, with TRBD2 identical over 10 bases. This CDR3 contains 16 residues. The trim removed 0 bases at V and 4 bases at J, leaving 9 bases unmatched. From germline, CDR1 is GTSNPN and CDR2 SVGIG (reference sequence).